These T cell receptor beta chains were read from a single sample in a study of post-analysis software for immune sequencing data. TCRdb reprocessed the PCR reads with MiXCR, giving one entry per CDR3 protein. This table holds 650,000 to 850,000 distinct CDR3 sequences, around 45% found once. The sample comprised blood. These receptors originate from a girl between 10 and 17 years old with multiple sclerosis. Both conserved end residues are part of each CDR3. D genes are given only for firm matches. For some rows the clone size is stated as once, few or many, or as a class when expanded; others skip it.

j_call clone_size d_call v_call cdr3_aa cdr3_nt
TRBJ1-2 few . TRBV4-3 CASSQDVSEYGYTF TGCGCCAGCAGCCAAGATGTTTCGGAATATGGCTACACCTTC
TRBJ1-1 . . TRBV2 CASSEPMGTEAFF TGTGCCAGCAGTGAACCTATGGGCACTGAAGCTTTCTTT
TRBJ2-3 . . TRBV7-3 CASSLRPPGGGRTDTQYF TGTGCCAGCAGCTTAAGGCCCCCAGGGGGAGGCCGCACAGATACGCAGTATTTT
TRBJ2-7 . . TRBV27 CASRVQWGEYEQYF TGTGCCAGCAGGGTCCAGTGGGGAGAATACGAGCAGTACTTC
TRBJ2-1 few . TRBV5-1 CASSLERQVGNEQFF TGCGCCAGCAGCTTGGAACGACAGGTGGGGAATGAGCAGTTCTTC
TRBJ2-2 few TRBD2 TRBV7-9 CASSLVPKRLAGYTGELFF TGTGCCAGCAGCTTAGTACCCAAGAGACTAGCGGGGTACACCGGGGAGCTGTTTTTT
TRBJ1-2 few . TRBV20-1 CSGDNYGYTF TGCAGTGGGGATAACTATGGCTACACCTTC
TRBJ2-2 few . TRBV5-6 CASSFGPVSLPGELFF TGTGCCAGCAGCTTCGGGCCGGTTTCCTTACCCGGGGAGCTGTTTTTT
TRBJ2-1 . . TRBV7-2 CASSLGRGARNEQFF TGTGCCAGCAGCTTAGGTCGGGGGGCGCGGAATGAGCAGTTCTTC
TRBJ2-7 . TRBD1 TRBV5-1 CASSFSGDRGGYEQYF TGCGCCAGCAGCTTTTCAGGGGACAGGGGCGGCTACGAGCAGTACTTC
TRBJ2-3 . . TRBV11-1 CASSKSSGLEGDTQYF TGTGCCAGCAGCAAAAGTAGCGGACTCGAGGGAGATACGCAGTATTTT
TRBJ2-3 . . TRBV12-3/TRBV12-4 CAGGADTQYF TGTGCCGGTGGGGCAGATACGCAGTATTTT
TRBJ1-6 few . TRBV28 CASSTRTVNSPLHF TGTGCCAGCAGTACCCGGACAGTGAACTCACCCCTCCACTTT
TRBJ2-3 once TRBD2 TRBV20-1 CSARPPSSGRALTQYF TGCAGTGCTCGGCCCCCCTCTAGCGGGAGGGCTCTTACGCAGTATTTT
TRBJ2-7 few . TRBV7-9 CASSLTGGTYEQYF TGTGCCAGCAGCTTAACTGGCGGGACCTACGAGCAGTACTTC
TRBJ1-1 . . TRBV10-3 CAITKEGGTEAFF TGTGCCATCACCAAGGAAGGGGGAACTGAAGCTTTCTTT
TRBJ2-7 few . TRBV20-1 CSARGPVAGHEQYF TGCAGTGCTAGAGGCCCCGTGGCGGGCCACGAGCAGTACTTC
TRBJ2-1 few . TRBV5-1 CASSPNWGGYNEQFF TGCGCCAGCAGCCCCAATTGGGGTGGCTACAATGAGCAGTTCTTC
TRBJ1-5 few TRBD1 TRBV15 CATSIGGQGSGKPQHF TGTGCCACCAGCATTGGGGGACAGGGCAGTGGGAAGCCCCAGCATTTT
TRBJ2-1 . . TRBV24-1 CATSDLRALYNEQFF TGTGCCACCAGTGATCTCCGGGCCTTATACAATGAGCAGTTCTTC
TRBJ2-1 . . TRBV20-1 CSPQGTPSSYNEQFF TGCAGCCCCCAAGGGACTCCGAGCTCCTACAATGAGCAGTTCTTC
TRBJ2-3 many . TRBV7-2 CASSLVGSTDTQYF TGTGCCAGCAGCTTAGTTGGTAGCACAGATACGCAGTATTTT
TRBJ2-1 . . TRBV12-3/TRBV12-4 CASSRGAYNEQFF TGTGCCAGCAGTCGAGGGGCGTACAATGAGCAGTTCTTC
TRBJ2-7 few . TRBV29-1 CSVGLEYEQYF TGCAGCGTTGGGCTTGAATACGAGCAGTACTTC
TRBJ2-7 . TRBD2 TRBV28 CASSPILAGGPREQYF TGTGCCAGCAGTCCCATACTAGCGGGAGGGCCTCGAGAGCAGTACTTC
TRBJ2-1 . TRBD2 TRBV4-2 CASSQDGTSALNEQFF TGTGCCAGCAGCCAAGATGGGACTAGCGCGCTGAATGAGCAGTTCTTC
TRBJ2-1 . TRBD1 TRBV7-8 CASSTGQLSYNEQFF TGTGCCAGCAGCACGGGACAGCTCTCCTACAATGAGCAGTTCTTC
TRBJ2-2 few TRBD1 TRBV6-5 CASGRQGNTGELFF TGTGCCAGCGGCCGACAGGGGAACACCGGGGAGCTGTTTTTT
TRBJ2-5 . TRBD2 TRBV29-1 CSVVLTSGRGTQYF TGCAGCGTTGTCTTGACTAGCGGGAGAGGGACCCAGTACTTC
TRBJ2-7 once . TRBV28 CASSPLGIPSYEQYF TGTGCCAGCAGCCCCCTGGGTATTCCCTCTTACGAGCAGTACTTC
TRBJ1-1 few TRBD1 TRBV7-9 CASSLGGSEAFF TGTGCCAGCAGCCTAGGGGGCTCTGAAGCTTTCTTT
TRBJ1-2 . TRBD1 TRBV9 CASTLGGQGNYGYTF TGTGCCAGCACCCTGGGGGGACAGGGGAACTATGGCTACACCTTC
TRBJ2-7 . . TRBV3-1 CASSQVWDPSYEQYF TGTGCCAGCAGCCAAGTGTGGGACCCTTCGTACGAGCAGTACTTC
TRBJ2-5 . . TRBV18 CASSPPLETQYF TGTGCCAGCTCACCACCCTTAGAGACCCAGTACTTC
TRBJ2-2 . TRBD2 TRBV10-2 CASRPTSGLNTGELFF TGCGCCAGCCGACCGACTAGCGGGTTGAACACCGGGGAGCTGTTTTTT
TRBJ2-1 once . TRBV20-1 CSARLALYNEQFF TGCAGTGCTAGACTAGCTCTATACAATGAGCAGTTCTTC
TRBJ2-3 few . TRBV20-1 CSAVPGGSTDTQYF TGCAGTGCTGTGCCTGGCGGTAGCACAGATACGCAGTATTTT
TRBJ2-5 few TRBD1 TRBV6-2/TRBV6-3 CASSYDRGQETQYF TGTGCCAGCAGTTACGACAGGGGGCAAGAGACCCAGTACTTC
TRBJ1-1 . TRBD1 TRBV2 CATYTRGRSPEAFF TGTGCCACCTATACCAGGGGGCGGTCCCCTGAAGCTTTCTTT
TRBJ2-5 . . TRBV4-1 CASSQEGREETQYF TGCGCCAGCAGCCAAGAGGGCAGGGAAGAGACCCAGTACTTC
TRBJ2-1 . . TRBV9 CASSVDLPSYNEQFF TGTGCCAGCAGCGTAGACTTACCCTCCTACAATGAGCAGTTCTTC
TRBJ2-7 . . TRBV20-1 CSARGLGYEQYF TGCAGTGCTAGAGGTTTGGGCTACGAGCAGTACTTC
TRBJ2-3 . TRBD2 TRBV7-8 CASNPLAGGDTKYF TGTGCCAGCAACCCACTAGCGGGAGGTGATACGAAGTATTTT
TRBJ1-1 once . TRBV11-3 CASSFRQNTEAFF TGTGCCAGCAGCTTCCGCCAGAACACTGAAGCTTTCTTT
TRBJ1-2 . . TRBV6-5 CASRTTRGPTYGYTF TGTGCCAGCAGGACAACAAGAGGACCTACCTATGGCTACACCTTC
TRBJ1-5 . . TRBV6-6 CASSRQGGTLQPQHF TGTGCCAGCAGTCGGCAAGGGGGGACCCTTCAGCCCCAGCATTTT
TRBJ2-7 few . TRBV29-1 CSVEDASPHEQYF TGCAGCGTTGAAGACGCTTCCCCCCACGAGCAGTACTTC
TRBJ2-5 . TRBD1 TRBV14 CASSRLQGQETQYF TGTGCCAGCAGCCGACTACAGGGGCAAGAGACCCAGTACTTC
TRBJ2-7 . . TRBV18 CASSPQNYEQYF TGTGCCAGCTCACCACAAAATTACGAGCAGTACTTC
TRBJ2-7 . TRBD2 TRBV12-3/TRBV12-4 CASSLPTSGHYEQYF TGTGCCAGCAGTTTACCGACTAGCGGGCACTACGAGCAGTACTTC
TRBJ2-1 . TRBD2 TRBV7-8 CASSFGLAGGLGYNEQFF TGTGCCAGCAGCTTCGGACTAGCGGGAGGGCTAGGGTACAATGAGCAGTTCTTC